One T cell receptor (beta chain) is described in this entry. There is no known antigen for this receptor. No per-base quality is available; no much larger clone lies one base away. The cohort consisted of more than 650 healthy bone marrow donors. At the time of sampling, every cohort member was nominally healthy, though immune exposures that went unrecorded were likely present. The donor was CMV seropositive and belonged to the group of 250 to 300 seropositive cohort members. A peripheral blood sample was provided by each donor, and peripheral blood mononuclear cells were used for TCR beta sequencing. Genomic DNA was extracted from the blood cell samples with the Qiagen DNeasy Blood Extraction Kit. This sample is drawn from a study of cytomegalovirus exposure and HLA in healthy donors (dated by TCRdb to 2015 to 2018). Regarding the complete study: According to an earlier analysis of around 600 of the donors, about 179 million T cells yielded some 110 million unique TCR beta sequences and about 300 Gb of sequence data. About 300 gigabases of sequencing data and tens of millions of unique TCR sequences made up an early release that covered 500 to 650 HLA-typed donors. The genetic ancestry cluster associated with self-reported Caucasian donors included about four fifths of the 300 to 450 genotyped donors. The study aimed to test whether cataloging public T cell receptors could reveal signatures of past pathogen exposure. The T cell repertoires of several hundred subjects were profiled by immunosequencing and related to cytomegalovirus serostatus. In addition to the first cohort of around 670 subjects, a separate validation cohort of some 120 different subjects was used. To predict cytomegalovirus infection status, the study combined high-throughput TCR immunosequencing, statistical association of individual TCRs with disease status, and machine learning. To study patterns of TCR occurrence, a later analysis re-analyzed previously published TCR beta repertoires from 650 to 750 donors and added high-resolution HLA genotyping. Rather than drawing on any new phenotypic data, the later analysis identified candidate immune exposures from TCR beta sequences and the way those sequences occurred across donors. An earlier analysis of around 580 of the donors used high-throughput TCR beta sequencing to judge whether each TCR beta V gene segment behaved as functional or pseudogenic. Donor age, sex, ethnicity and CMV serostatus were compiled alongside the repertoire data. A later genetic analysis took genome-wide SNP genotypes for 398 of the 666 donors and used that subset as a discovery cohort. All discovery cohort repertoires had been generated using a single sequencing platform. Class I and class II HLA loci were covered by the typing at four-digit resolution. Typing coverage varied by locus: 629-630 donors for A, B, C, DRB1 and DQB1; some 520 for DQA1; 600 to 610 for DPA1; about 450 for DPB1. Five DR-DQ haplotypes were treated as single units for association and clustering because of strong linkage in the cohort. Among about 410 genotyped donors of the cohort, an average of roughly 230,000 unique TCR beta nucleotide sequences was sequenced per donor, of which 15% to 20% were non-productive. Summary of the overall study and its limitations: A few of the identified cytomegalovirus-associated TCR beta chains were confirmed in vitro to be specific for cytomegalovirus antigens. According to a later analysis, parvovirus B19, influenza, CMV and Epstein-Barr virus appeared linked to several top co-occurrence clusters. The cohort was sequenced for TCR beta chains only, and without alpha or paired-chain data the features that could be detected were limited. In both the original and validation cohorts, the classifier was reported to diagnose cytomegalovirus status with high specificity and sensitivity. The authors suggested that the approach could potentially be extended to other disease states and immunological phenotypes. Correlated functional status among segregating V segments might reflect linkage disequilibrium, but an unknown experimental factor could not be ruled out. Compared with the roughly 600-donor mean, donors in an Asian-associated ancestry cluster had fewer N-insertions in productive TCRs, according to a later genetic analysis. While some public TCRs were present in many individuals, most TCR sequences turned up only very rarely across donors. A later analysis found that TCR association rates varied across HLA loci, with DRB1 alleles showing the most associated TCRs and HLA-C alleles the fewest. At a false discovery rate of 0.05, a later analysis linked about 16,000 TCR beta sequences to specific HLA alleles. A further reported finding was that TCR beta sequences accurately predicted the HLA-A and HLA-B alleles for most subjects in the first cohort. Broadly in line with IMGT annotations, most TCR beta V segments showed up in productive rearrangements about 90% or about 30% of the time in an earlier analysis of a few hundred of the donors. A cluster of highly shared sequence variants was judged likely to be a technical artifact of the sequencing pipeline. Because counts were too low, about 18 rarely observed V segments, including chromosome 9 orphons, were left out of the earlier analysis of about 500 of the donors. In a later genetic analysis, a missense DCLRE1C variant was associated with V-gene and J-gene trimming of TCR beta chains, and the association was replicated in an independent cohort. Because some donors lacked HLA typing at each locus, the association tests relied only on the typed subset. When HLA alleles, especially DR and DQ, strongly co-occurred, TCR associations were difficult to assign to individual alleles. According to a later analysis, most CMV-associated TCR beta chains appeared to be HLA-restricted, and the HLA associations seemed to be driven largely by CMV exposure. Immune exposure information for the cohort was limited to CMV serostatus. In a later analysis, HLA-associated TCR beta chains were found to be more clonally expanded and to have lower generation probabilities than equally common non-associated chains. Presence/absence analyses assumed roughly uniform sequencing depth across donors, an assumption that may not hold. The study gave a list of 150 to 200 TCR beta chains associated with cytomegalovirus. Some IMGT-functional V segments, including TRBV6-2 and TRBV6-3, could not be distinguished by the 87-base-pair reads and were therefore excluded.

The library was built by means of the immunoSEQ multiplex PCR assay. For the multiplex PCR, a mixture combining 60 forward primers for TCR Vbeta segments and 13 reverse primers for TCR Jbeta segments was used. The CDR3 region of rearranged TCR beta genes was amplified from genomic DNA with a multiplex PCR assay. On the Illumina HiSeq System, the amplified TCR beta libraries were sequenced as 87-base-pair reads. For the original study's pipeline: Across the 670 or so repertoires, a later analysis counted roughly 84 million unique TCR beta chains, approximately 10 million of which were shared by at least two donors. A nearest-neighbor algorithm error-corrected the raw reads and collapsed the reads into unique sequences, merging closely related sequences to remove PCR and sequencing errors. Alignment of CDR3 sequences to IMGT reference sequences was used to assign V, D and J gene segments. For a sequence to be retained, a match of at least six nucleotides was required to both a V gene segment and a J gene segment. A rearrangement counted as productive if the CDR3 had no stop codons and remained in frame with V and J, and every other rearrangement counted as non-productive. CDR3 was defined by IMGT convention, running from the second conserved V-encoded cysteine to the conserved J-encoded phenylalanine. The earlier analysis of some 550 of the donors excluded any sequence lacking an unambiguous match to a single V gene segment. An earlier analysis of 500 to 700 of the donors classified V segments as functional when productive rearrangements were above 56.7% and as segregating when the standard deviation between donors was above 5%. A statistical classification framework was developed to diagnose cytomegalovirus status using the catalog of TCR beta chain sequences. In a later analysis, V and J genes were assigned by comparing TCR nucleotide sequences against IMGT/GENE-DB human TR gene sequences. A later analysis assigned CDR3 sequences and most-parsimonious VDJ recombination scenarios with the TCRdist pipeline. In a later analysis, every TCR beta chain was defined by the combination of its CDR3 amino acid sequence and its V-gene family, and reads without a unique V-gene family were dropped. To address suspected cross-contamination and a sequencing artifact, a later analysis removed around 590 highly shared, low-generation-probability nucleotide sequences. In a later analysis, a clonal expansion index for each public chain was calculated from normalized within-repertoire ranks of inferred template counts. A later analysis computed generation probabilities with a VDJ recombination model fitted to out-of-frame rearrangements, and checked the results against IGoR. Hypergeometric tests were used in a later analysis to score TCR-TCR, TCR-HLA and TCR-CMV co-occurrence, with a repertoire-size bias correction applied to the TCR pairs. A later analysis estimated false discovery rates by permuting HLA or CMV assignments 20 times. In a later analysis, co-occurring TCRs were grouped with DBSCAN, and TCRdist sequence similarity was added when clustering was performed within HLA-allele-positive subsets. Repertoires with fewer than 30,000 or more than 120,000 public chains were left out of co-occurrence clustering, as were about 5 repertoires with anomalous nucleotide sharing. Sourced from immuneACCESS, this table was stored by TCRdb with only in-frame sequences that have V and J called. A share of the clones is absent; for the studies checked, an unresolved V gene accounts for under half, and the remainder has no known explanation. D and trimming were read from the DNA, whereas the V and J calls and clone size are those reported in that table. The sample contains some 91,000 clones, around 76% of them found a single time. The ten top clones hold over 6% of the sample.

Clipping removes 3 bases from V and 0 bases from J, with 2 as the unmatched junction base count. The CDR3 contains 15 residues, cysteine and phenylalanine counted. The only DNA kept is the CDR3, 45 bases in frame from the first base. As encoded in the germline V gene, CDR1 is SGHTA while CDR2 is FQGNSA. Sample: PBMCs. The sequence is built from TRBV7-2 and TRBJ2-3, with 8 bases in between that match TRBD2. The clonotype comes from a middle-aged man in good health and CMV-seropositive. The CDR3 region reads CASSFTSGSTDTQYF. The DNA sequence follows: TGTGCCAGCAGCTTCACTAGCGGTAGCACAGATACGCAGTATTTT.